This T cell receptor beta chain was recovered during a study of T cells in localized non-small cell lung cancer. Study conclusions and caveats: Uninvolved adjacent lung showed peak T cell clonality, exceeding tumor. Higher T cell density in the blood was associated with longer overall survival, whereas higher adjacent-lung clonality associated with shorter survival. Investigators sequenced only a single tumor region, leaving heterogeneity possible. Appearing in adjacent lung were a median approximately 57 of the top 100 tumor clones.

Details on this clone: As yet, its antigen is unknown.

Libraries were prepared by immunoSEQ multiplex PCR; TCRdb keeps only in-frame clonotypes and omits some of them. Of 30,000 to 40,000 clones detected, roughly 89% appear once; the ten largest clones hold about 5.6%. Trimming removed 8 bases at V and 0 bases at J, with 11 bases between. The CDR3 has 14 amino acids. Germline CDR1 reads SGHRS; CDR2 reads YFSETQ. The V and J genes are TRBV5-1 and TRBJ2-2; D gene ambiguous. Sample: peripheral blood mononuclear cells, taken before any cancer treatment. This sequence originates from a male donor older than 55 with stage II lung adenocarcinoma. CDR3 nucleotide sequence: TGCGCCAGTTCAAGACCCTCGAACACCGGGGAGCTGTTTTTT. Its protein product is CASSRPSNTGELFF.